This is a list of T cell receptor beta chains from one sample in a study of shared clonotypes between healthy human individuals. TCRdb's table, derived via immunoSEQ multiplex PCR, lists solely in-frame clones and lacks some. This table holds around 350,000 clones, 73% found once. Sequencing was performed on memory CD4+ T cells sorted from blood. These receptors all come from a man aged 25 to 40 in good health. Both conserved end residues are part of each CDR3. The D gene is left open where the match is weak. For some rows the clone size is stated as once, few or many, or as a class when expanded; others skip it.

TRBJ1-1	.	TRBV5-6	.	TGTGCCAGCAGCTTGGTTGTGGGCAGCCACCATGATGCGAACACTGAAGCTTTCTTT	CASSLVVGSHHDANTEAFF
TRBJ1-4	.	TRBV2	few	TGTGCCAGCAGCCTTTATGGCCTGGACTCTGAAAAACTGTTTTTT	CASSLYGLDSEKLFF
TRBJ2-2	.	TRBV18	.	TGTGCCAGCTCACCCATAGGCACCACCGGGGAGCTGTTTTTT	CASSPIGTTGELFF
TRBJ2-7	.	TRBV7-8	many	TGTGCCAGCAGCTTAGCTCCCGGGCCCTACGAGCAGTACTTC	CASSLAPGPYEQYF
TRBJ1-2	TRBD1	TRBV25-1	.	TGTGCCAGCGGGGACAGTGGGGGGTATGGCTACACCTTC	CASGDSGGYGYTF
TRBJ2-7	.	TRBV5-1	.	TGCGCCAGCAGCTTGGGGGGACCCGGGGCCTACGAGCAGTACTTC	CASSLGGPGAYEQYF
TRBJ2-7	.	TRBV29-1	.	TGCAGCGTTATAACTCAAATCTACGAGCAGTACTTC	CSVITQIYEQYF
TRBJ2-1	TRBD1	TRBV18	.	TGTGCCAGCTCACCTAAGGACAGGGTGGTAAATGAGCAGTTCTTC	CASSPKDRVVNEQFF
TRBJ2-3	.	TRBV7-7	.	TGTGCTAGCAGCTTAGGGTCTAGCGGCACAGATACGCAGTATTTT	CASSLGSSGTDTQYF
TRBJ1-4	.	TRBV20-1	.	TGCAGTGCTAGGAAGGTTGAAAAACTGTTTTTT	CSARKVEKLFF
TRBJ2-1	.	TRBV27	.	TGTGCCAGCAGGACAGAGTGGAGCCAGGGGAACAATGAGCAGTTCTTC	CASRTEWSQGNNEQFF
TRBJ1-1	.	TRBV18	.	TGTGCCAGCTCAACCGACGAGAACACTGAAGCTTTCTTT	CASSTDENTEAFF
TRBJ2-6	.	TRBV25-1	.	TGTGCCAGCAGTGACCCGGGCTCTGGGGCCAACGTCCTGACTTTC	CASSDPGSGANVLTF
TRBJ2-5	.	TRBV10-3	.	TGTGCCTCCGGAGCCAAGGAGCTGGGCGAGACCCAGTACTTC	CASGAKELGETQYF
TRBJ2-1	TRBD2	TRBV4-1	.	TGCGCCAGCAGCCAAGCTGCGGGAGAAAACAATGAGCAGTTCTTC	CASSQAAGENNEQFF
TRBJ2-3	.	TRBV6-1	.	TGTGCCAGCAGTCAAACCTCGAGGGGGGAAGGTACGCAGTATTTT	CASSQTSRGEGTQYF
TRBJ2-1	TRBD2	TRBV4-1	.	TGCGCCAGCAGAGTAGTGGGAGGGAGCTCCTACAATGAGCAGTTCTTC	CASRVVGGSSYNEQFF
TRBJ1-4	.	TRBV7-5	.	TGTGTCAGAAGCCTAAGGGATGTTGGAGAAAAACTGTTTTTT	CVRSLRDVGEKLFF
TRBJ2-1	.	TRBV11-3	few	TGTGCCAGCAGCTTAGACCCTTCCGCCAATGAGCAGTTCTTC	CASSLDPSANEQFF
TRBJ2-7	.	TRBV5-1	.	TGCGCCAGCAGCCCCGGACGGGCTAGCTACGAGCAGTACTTC	CASSPGRASYEQYF
TRBJ2-1	TRBD1	TRBV2	.	TGTGCCAGCGTGACAGGGATAAGCAATGAGCAGTTCTTC	CASVTGISNEQFF
TRBJ2-1	.	TRBV5-5	.	TGTGCCAGCAGCTTGGGAAGCGTTTGGGGTCGGGAGCAGTTCTTC	CASSLGSVWGREQFF
TRBJ1-2	.	TRBV5-4	.	TGTGCCAGCAGCCTGGGCGGACAAGACTATGGCTACATCTTC	CASSLGGQDYGYIF
TRBJ2-2	TRBD2	TRBV10-1	.	TGCGCCAGCAGTGAACTAGCGGGAGGTTCCGGGGAGCTGTTTTTT	CASSELAGGSGELFF
TRBJ2-7	.	TRBV11-2	.	TGTGCCAGCAGCTCGAGGAAGACAGGCACTCTCTCCTACGAGCAGTACTTC	CASSSRKTGTLSYEQYF
TRBJ2-3	TRBD2	TRBV10-1	.	TGCGCCAGCAGTGATGCCGGGACTAGCAGAACAGATACGCAGTATTTT	CASSDAGTSRTDTQYF
TRBJ2-2	TRBD2	TRBV5-4	.	TGTGCCAGCAGCTTGGGGTTAGCGGGGAACACCGGGGAGCTGTTTTTT	CASSLGLAGNTGELFF
TRBJ1-2	.	TRBV18	.	TGTGCCAGCTCACCCTCGACAGAGCTTAACTCGGACTACACCTTC	CASSPSTELNSDYTF
TRBJ2-3	TRBD2	TRBV29-1	once	TGCAGCGGGGTTAGGGGAGGGATTTTTACAGATACGCAGTATTTT	CSGVRGGIFTDTQYF
TRBJ1-2	TRBD1	TRBV28	few	TGTGCCAGCAGTCCGCCGGGACAGGGGGCGAGTACCTATGGCTACACCTTC	CASSPPGQGASTYGYTF
TRBJ2-1	TRBD2	TRBV29-1	few	TGCAGCGTTGGGACTAGCGGGAGAAATTGGTACAATGAGCAGTTCTTC	CSVGTSGRNWYNEQFF
TRBJ2-7	.	TRBV6-5	.	TGTGCCAGCAGTTACTCGACCTCCTACGAGCAGTACTTC	CASSYSTSYEQYF
TRBJ2-1	.	TRBV5-1	.	TGCGCCAGCAGCTTCGGGCTAGTGAATAGCGTTGAGCAGTTCTTC	CASSFGLVNSVEQFF
TRBJ2-1	TRBD2	TRBV15	.	TGTGCCACCAGCAGAGATCCTGGGGGAGGGAATGAGCAGTTCTTC	CATSRDPGGGNEQFF
TRBJ2-4	.	TRBV28	.	TGTGCCAGCACAACAAGAGACAGGAAGGTAGCCAAAAACATTCAGTACTTC	CASTTRDRKVAKNIQYF
TRBJ1-2	TRBD1	TRBV6-5	.	TGTGCCAGCACCGCTAGGGGGCATGGCTATGGCTACACCTTC	CASTARGHGYGYTF
TRBJ1-1	.	TRBV5-5	few	TGTGCCAGCAGCTTGGGCCCGGTCCTCAACACTGAAGCTTTCTTT	CASSLGPVLNTEAFF
TRBJ2-5	TRBD1	TRBV18	few	TGTGCCAGCTCAAATTGGGGACAGATACAAGAGACCCAGTACTTC	CASSNWGQIQETQYF
TRBJ2-1	TRBD2	TRBV15	.	TGTGCCACCAGCGGGGCATCCGGGACTATAAGAAATGAGCAGTTCTTC	CATSGASGTIRNEQFF
TRBJ1-5	TRBD1	TRBV10-2	few	TGCGCCACTGAACAGGGGTTCAATCAGCCCCAGCATTTT	CATEQGFNQPQHF
TRBJ1-5	TRBD1	TRBV5-6	.	TGTGCCAGCAGCGGCCCCGGGACAGGGAATCAGCCCCAGCATTTT	CASSGPGTGNQPQHF
TRBJ2-1	TRBD2	TRBV19	.	TGTGCCAGTAGTATATCTGTTTCGGGAGGGCCCGGCAATGAGCAGTTCTTC	CASSISVSGGPGNEQFF
TRBJ2-1	TRBD2	TRBV5-6	.	TGTGCCAGCAGCCCGGCTAGCGGTAACAATGAGCAGTTCTTC	CASSPASGNNEQFF
TRBJ1-2	.	TRBV5-4	.	TGTGCCAGCAGCCAGGACAACTATGGCTACACCTTC	CASSQDNYGYTF
TRBJ2-5	.	TRBV2	.	TGTGCCAGCAGCTATACTAGTGGACAAGAGACCCAGTACTTC	CASSYTSGQETQYF
TRBJ1-3	TRBD1	TRBV27	.	TGTGCCAGCAGTTTATATAGGGACAGGGTAAACACCATATATTTT	CASSLYRDRVNTIYF
TRBJ2-3	.	TRBV7-3	few	TGTGCCAGCAGCTTAGAAGGGGAGGATACGCAGTATTTT	CASSLEGEDTQYF
TRBJ2-1	.	TRBV7-9	.	TGTGCCAGCAGCTTAGAACCTCCGCTGCGGGGTGAGCAGTTCTTC	CASSLEPPLRGEQFF